This passage covers 8 T cell receptor beta chains from one sample sequenced in a study of vaccination effects on CD4 cells after COVID-19. What these receptors recognize is not known. Antigen-specific CD4+ T cells were expanded with viral peptide pools in the ViraFEST assay before sequencing. CD4+ T cells were isolated after less than 12 days of culture. TCRdb keeps only in-frame clones here, not all; method: immunoSEQ multiplex PCR. The table lists tens of thousands of clones, roughly 76% of them singletons. The sample here was CD4+ T cells from PBMCs cultured with HCoV-229E spike peptides, taken before COVID-19 vaccination. The receptors were gathered from a human donor who received a COVID-19 vaccine.

J is TRBJ1-1 and V is TRBV18; 8 bases line up with TRBD1. CDR1 is KGHSH and CDR2 is LQKENI in the germline V gene. V lost 3 bases and J lost 2; bases outside the gene matches: 2. This CDR3 is 14 amino acids long. CDR3 DNA: TGTGCCAGCTCACCGGACAGGGTTAACACTGAAGCTTTCTTT. Translating gives CASSPDRVNTEAFF.

The chain employs TRBV19 and TRBJ2-5; unclear D gene. V lost 5 bases, J lost 2 bases, and 9 bases lay in between. Germline V lookup: CDR1 LNHDA, CDR2 SQIVND (reference sequence). The length of the CDR3 is 13 residues. The CDR3 nucleotides are TGTGCCAGTAGTTCGCTACAGCAAGAGACCCAGTACTTC. Encoded protein: CASSSLQQETQYF.

The J gene is TRBJ2-7, the V gene TRBV5-3; 7 bases fit TRBD1. TRBV5-3 is treated as an ORF (open reading frame) with a function not yet certain. The CDR3 totals 14 residues. Trimming at V came to 0 bases and at J to 4 bases, leaving 4 bases not matched to a gene. CDR3 in amino acids: CARSLGQGPYEQYV. The CDR3, as DNA: TGTGCCAGAAGCTTGGGACAGGGACCTTACGAGCAGTACGTC.

The chain couples TRBV7-2 to TRBJ2-3; D is perhaps TRBD1 or TRBD2 (5 bases each). V gave up 1 base and J gave up 8 bases, with 13 bases separating them. CDR1 is SGHTA and CDR2 is FQGNSA in the germline V gene. The CDR3 spans 14 residues. CDR3 nucleotides: TGTGCCAGCAGCTTAGTACAGACCGGGACTACGCAGTATTTT. Translated: CASSLVQTGTTQYF. Drawing the rest from reference TRBV7-2 and TRBJ2-3, the complete variable domain is GAGVSQSPSNKVTEKGKDVELRCDPISGHTALYWYRQSLGQGLEFLIYFQGNSAPDKSGLPSDRFSAERTGGSVSTLTIQRTQQEDSAVYLCASSLVQTGTTQYFGPGTRLTVL.

This chain connects TRBV2 to TRBJ1-1; D might be TRBD1 (5 bases). The V gene's germline CDR1 is SNHLY and CDR2 FYNNEI. Deletions cut 7 bases from V and 7 bases from J, with 16 bases between. CDR3 length equals 13 residues. The CDR3: CASTGLGNLEAFF. For the CDR3, the DNA is TGTGCCAGCACGGGGCTCGGAAATCTTGAAGCTTTCTTT.

The rearrangement uses TRBV10-3 and TRBJ2-5, with D hard to call. Between the trimmed V and J ends, which lost 0 bases and 5 bases, there was a span of 10 bases. This CDR3 spans 14 amino acids. Germline V CDR1 and CDR2: ENHRY, SYGVKD. The CDR3: CAISESGLEETQYF. DNA of the CDR3: TGTGCCATCAGTGAGTCAGGTCTTGAGGAGACCCAGTACTTC.

This chain connects TRBV6-6 to TRBJ1-2, with a tentative D call TRBD1 (6 bases). Germline CDR1 reads MNHNY; CDR2 reads SVGAGI (reference sequence). CDR3 length: 14 residues. The V gene lost 2 bases and the J gene lost 2 bases, with 9 bases spanning the gap. As DNA, the CDR3 is TGTGCCAGCAGTTACGACAGGATGAACTATGGCTACACCTTC. Protein product: CASSYDRMNYGYTF.

The rearrangement joins TRBV15 to TRBJ2-5; D may be TRBD2 (6 bases). V lost 4 bases and J lost 1, with 16 bases in between. This CDR3 contains 16 residues. CDR1 LNHNV and CDR2 YYDKDF come from the germline V gene (reference sequence). The CDR3 coding sequence is TGTGCCACCAGCACTCACTCAAGACTAGTCCAAGAGACCCAGTACTTC. Translated, it gives CATSTHSRLVQETQYF. Based on the CDR3 plus reference TRBV15 and TRBJ2-5, the full variable domain is DAMVIQNPRYQVTQFGKPVTLSCSQTLNHNVMYWYQQKSSQAPKLLFHYYDKDFNNEADTPDNFQSRRPNTSFCFLDIRSPGLGDTAMYLCATSTHSRLVQETQYFGPGTRLLVL.